The clone carrying this TCR beta chain has a count of ten or more. What it recognizes is unknown. Time point defined: newly diagnosed GD, antithyroid drugs for less than 3 months. Generation of the TCR library employed RNA extracted from PBMCs. This sample is part of a study of regulatory T cells in long-lasting Graves disease. Findings of the study overall: Whereas new patients shared 800 to 1,000 public clonotypes, persistent patients shared more, at 2,741. Persistent disease showed a preference for TRBV28, TRBJ1-2 and TRBJ2-5.

Trimming removed 3 bases at V and 0 bases at J, with 27 bases between. Germline CDR1 and CDR2: SNHLY and FYNNEI. The CDR3 runs to 21 residues. Researchers made TCR beta libraries by using iRepertoire HTBI primers and running Arm-PCR on CDR3 regions. TCRdb independently ran MiXCR on the multiplex PCR reads; one entry per CDR3 protein. The sample lists over 450,000 distinct CDR3 sequences; approximately 12% were seen once. This sample also appeared in a second study, on T cells in Graves' hyperthyroidism and ophthalmopathy. That study reports: The hyperthyroidism was newly diagnosed and had lasted under 2 months; the patients were aged 18 to 65.

The sequence came from a woman between 25 and 40 years old with Graves disease. Sequenced material: peripheral blood mononuclear cells (PBMCs), taken at new diagnosis, from a patient treated with antithyroid drugs. The chain combines TRBV2 with TRBJ1-5; D is possibly TRBD1 (5 bases). The chain's CDR3 is CASSDLLSIRDVVNSNQPQHF. As DNA, the CDR3 is TGTGCCAGCAGTGATCTTCTTAGCATCCGGGACGTTGTTAATAGCAATCAGCCCCAGCATTTT. The full variable domain, rest sourced from reference TRBV2 and TRBJ1-5, is EPEVTQTPSHQVTQMGQEVILRCVPISNHLYFYWYRQILGQKVEFLVSFYNNEISEKSEIFDDQFSVERPDGSNFTLKIRSTKLEDSAMYFCASSDLLSIRDVVNSNQPQHFGDGTRLSIL.